These T cell receptor beta chains were read from a single sample in a study of OX40 agonist ivuxolimab in advanced cancers. Only in-frame clones appear in the TCRdb table, and some are missing; sequencing was by immunoSEQ multiplex PCR. The profile shows tens of thousands of clones, roughly 91% of them singletons. The input for sequencing was CD4+ or CD8+ T cells sorted from blood, taken in a trial of the OX40 agonist ivuxolimab. The receptors shown here come from an adult with an advanced solid tumor such as melanoma, head and neck, liver or kidney cancer. The conserved cysteine and the conserved F or W are not part of the CDR3 here. The order of the fields is J gene, D gene, V gene, CDR3 length, CDR3 protein. D genes are given only for firm matches.

j_gene: TRBJ1-2; d_gene: -; v_gene: TRBV5-1; len: 12; CDR3aa: ASSSKTGNYGYT
j_gene: TRBJ1-5; d_gene: -; v_gene: TRBV6-1; len: 12; CDR3aa: ASSEDFSNQPQH
j_gene: TRBJ1-1; d_gene: TRBD1; v_gene: TRBV7-3; len: 14; CDR3aa: ASSGPGTGVGTEAF
j_gene: TRBJ1-4; d_gene: -; v_gene: TRBV6-5; len: 12; CDR3aa: ASRQGATNEKLF
j_gene: TRBJ1-1; d_gene: -; v_gene: TRBV10-3; len: 12; CDR3aa: AISVPGGGTEAF
j_gene: TRBJ1-2; d_gene: -; v_gene: TRBV29-1; len: 8; CDR3aa: SVESSGYT
j_gene: TRBJ2-2; d_gene: -; v_gene: TRBV7-9; len: 14; CDR3aa: ASSPPTGRITGELF
j_gene: TRBJ2-3; d_gene: TRBD1; v_gene: TRBV10-3; len: 14; CDR3aa: AISSPGQIYTDTQY
j_gene: TRBJ2-4; d_gene: -; v_gene: TRBV7-9; len: 13; CDR3aa: ASSLAAGLANIQY
j_gene: TRBJ2-1; d_gene: -; v_gene: TRBV18; len: 13; CDR3aa: ASSLTSDSYNEQF
j_gene: TRBJ2-3; d_gene: -; v_gene: TRBV5-8; len: 10; CDR3aa: ASSRYTDTQY
j_gene: TRBJ2-3; d_gene: TRBD1; v_gene: TRBV29-1; len: 13; CDR3aa: SALPGTGGTDTQY
j_gene: TRBJ1-6; d_gene: -; v_gene: TRBV6-5; len: 11; CDR3aa: ATKEANNSPLH
j_gene: TRBJ1-5; d_gene: -; v_gene: TRBV4-3; len: 13; CDR3aa: ASSQDQANNQPQH
j_gene: TRBJ2-1; d_gene: TRBD2; v_gene: TRBV6-1; len: 13; CDR3aa: ASSAIAGGNHEQF
j_gene: TRBJ2-4; d_gene: -; v_gene: TRBV5-6; len: 12; CDR3aa: ASSIGTAKNIQY
j_gene: TRBJ2-2; d_gene: -; v_gene: TRBV6-4; len: 10; CDR3aa: ASNRGTGELF
j_gene: TRBJ1-2; d_gene: TRBD1; v_gene: TRBV7-9; len: 12; CDR3aa: ASARYEGASGYT
j_gene: TRBJ1-1; d_gene: TRBD1; v_gene: TRBV30; len: 10; CDR3aa: AWTGGGTEAF
j_gene: TRBJ2-1; d_gene: -; v_gene: TRBV19; len: 13; CDR3aa: ASSIEAQIYNEQF
j_gene: TRBJ1-2; d_gene: -; v_gene: TRBV19; len: 12; CDR3aa: ASSGGTSLRGYT
j_gene: TRBJ1-5; d_gene: -; v_gene: TRBV7-8; len: 16; CDR3aa: ASSLGGAGFEGAQPQH
j_gene: TRBJ2-7; d_gene: TRBD1; v_gene: TRBV23-1; len: 16; CDR3aa: ASSQWDRNPKLFYEQY
j_gene: TRBJ2-1; d_gene: TRBD2; v_gene: TRBV9; len: 13; CDR3aa: ASSGIAGGYNEQF
j_gene: TRBJ2-3; d_gene: TRBD1; v_gene: TRBV18; len: 15; CDR3aa: ASSPELRDRHTDTQY
j_gene: TRBJ2-5; d_gene: -; v_gene: TRBV18; len: 12; CDR3aa: ASSPGGSEETQY
j_gene: TRBJ2-4; d_gene: -; v_gene: TRBV10-3; len: 12; CDR3aa: AISESQGGNIQY
j_gene: TRBJ1-2; d_gene: -; v_gene: TRBV9; len: 13; CDR3aa: ASSVEAGQGYGYT
j_gene: TRBJ2-5; d_gene: TRBD2; v_gene: TRBV7-2; len: 17; CDR3aa: ASSPPPGLAGGRQETQY
j_gene: TRBJ2-5; d_gene: -; v_gene: TRBV25-1; len: 11; CDR3aa: ASSEYSQETQY
j_gene: TRBJ1-2; d_gene: -; v_gene: TRBV28; len: 10; CDR3aa: ASSPALYGYT
j_gene: TRBJ1-2; d_gene: -; v_gene: TRBV19; len: 12; CDR3aa: ASSGQNSNYGYT
j_gene: TRBJ1-2; d_gene: -; v_gene: TRBV10-2; len: 11; CDR3aa: ASSEPPTIGYT
j_gene: TRBJ2-1; d_gene: TRBD2; v_gene: TRBV29-1; len: 11; CDR3aa: SVDQRGKGEQF
j_gene: TRBJ2-1; d_gene: -; v_gene: TRBV25-1; len: 8; CDR3aa: ASSRFEQF
j_gene: TRBJ1-4; d_gene: -; v_gene: TRBV5-1; len: 11; CDR3aa: ASKEAGAEKLF
j_gene: TRBJ1-4; d_gene: TRBD1; v_gene: TRBV7-2; len: 13; CDR3aa: ASSLQGGFNEKLF
j_gene: TRBJ2-1; d_gene: TRBD1; v_gene: TRBV18; len: 13; CDR3aa: ASSPGTGSYNEQF
j_gene: TRBJ1-6; d_gene: -; v_gene: TRBV19; len: 15; CDR3aa: ASRSRAREPYNSPLH
j_gene: TRBJ1-3; d_gene: TRBD1; v_gene: TRBV2; len: 14; CDR3aa: ASRPDRGSQGNTIY
j_gene: TRBJ2-7; d_gene: -; v_gene: TRBV7-2; len: 13; CDR3aa: ASSLDWRSLHEQY
j_gene: TRBJ2-7; d_gene: -; v_gene: TRBV5-1; len: 14; CDR3aa: ASSLGALGKTYEQY
j_gene: TRBJ2-1; d_gene: -; v_gene: TRBV7-2; len: 10; CDR3aa: ASSFSNNEQF
j_gene: TRBJ2-1; d_gene: -; v_gene: TRBV4-1; len: 12; CDR3aa: ASSQQAAGTEQF